A selection of T cell receptor beta chains follows, all from one sample in a study of blood T cell repertoires in COVID-19. Clones were sequenced by immunoSEQ multiplex PCR, and TCRdb holds only the in-frame ones, with some missing. The table lists around 90,000 clones, around four fifths of them singletons. Sequencing was carried out using peripheral blood. These receptors were collected from a human donor in a cohort sampled during active COVID-19. The CDR3 runs from the conserved cysteine through the conserved F or W. D genes are given only for firm matches. Expanded clones are given a class, and other clones once, few, many or no size at all.

v_call: TRBV5-1; d_call: TRBD1; j_call: TRBJ2-3; clone_size: NA; cdr3_aa: CASSWDRDPGTSTDTQYF; cdr3_nt: TGCGCCAGCAGCTGGGACAGGGACCCGGGGACTAGCACAGATACGCAGTATTTT
v_call: TRBV2; d_call: NA; j_call: TRBJ1-2; clone_size: NA; cdr3_aa: CASSEQGTYGYTF; cdr3_nt: TGTGCCAGCAGTGAACAGGGGACCTATGGCTACACCTTC
v_call: TRBV6-5; d_call: NA; j_call: TRBJ2-2; clone_size: NA; cdr3_aa: CASRSGHLRGGELFF; cdr3_nt: TGTGCCAGCAGATCGGGACACCTAAGGGGCGGGGAGCTGTTTTTT
v_call: TRBV5-1; d_call: NA; j_call: TRBJ1-1; clone_size: NA; cdr3_aa: CASSLEIGSREAEAFF; cdr3_nt: TGCGCCAGCAGCTTGGAGATCGGGTCGCGGGAGGCTGAAGCTTTCTTT
v_call: TRBV18; d_call: TRBD1; j_call: TRBJ1-1; clone_size: few; cdr3_aa: CASSPTGTGRETEAFF; cdr3_nt: TGTGCCAGCTCTCCTACCGGGACAGGGAGGGAGACTGAAGCTTTCTTT
v_call: TRBV2; d_call: TRBD1; j_call: TRBJ1-3; clone_size: NA; cdr3_aa: CASRPGAGGLVGNTIYF; cdr3_nt: TGTGCCAGCAGACCTGGAGCAGGGGGATTGGTTGGAAACACCATATATTTT
v_call: TRBV3-1/TRBV3-2; d_call: TRBD1; j_call: TRBJ1-2; clone_size: NA; cdr3_aa: CASSQDSRGRGYTF; cdr3_nt: TGTGCCAGCAGCCAAGATTCCAGGGGGCGCGGCTACACCTTC
v_call: TRBV7-2; d_call: NA; j_call: TRBJ2-7; clone_size: NA; cdr3_aa: CASSLARGRYEQYF; cdr3_nt: TGTGCCAGCAGCTTAGCGCGGGGGCGCTACGAGCAGTACTTC
v_call: TRBV10-3; d_call: TRBD2; j_call: TRBJ2-7; clone_size: NA; cdr3_aa: CAISERTSGASSYEQYF; cdr3_nt: TGTGCCATCAGTGAAAGGACTAGCGGGGCGAGCTCCTACGAGCAGTACTTC
v_call: TRBV6-2/TRBV6-3; d_call: TRBD1; j_call: TRBJ1-2; clone_size: NA; cdr3_aa: CASSFAGTETNYGYTF; cdr3_nt: TGTGCCAGCAGTTTCGCCGGGACAGAGACTAACTATGGCTACACCTTC
v_call: TRBV19; d_call: NA; j_call: TRBJ2-5; clone_size: few; cdr3_aa: CASSISRGNVETQYF; cdr3_nt: TGTGCCAGTAGTATTTCCAGGGGAAACGTCGAGACCCAGTACTTC
v_call: TRBV19; d_call: NA; j_call: TRBJ2-7; clone_size: NA; cdr3_aa: CASSMFAEQSYEQYF; cdr3_nt: TGTGCCAGTAGTATGTTTGCGGAGCAATCCTACGAGCAGTACTTC
v_call: TRBV5-1; d_call: TRBD1; j_call: TRBJ1-5; clone_size: NA; cdr3_aa: CASSLRGTDDQPQHF; cdr3_nt: TGCGCCAGCAGCTTGCGGGGGACAGACGATCAGCCCCAGCATTTT
v_call: TRBV28; d_call: NA; j_call: TRBJ2-5; clone_size: NA; cdr3_aa: CASRYQETQYF; cdr3_nt: TGTGCCAGCAGATACCAGGAGACCCAGTACTTC
v_call: TRBV6-5; d_call: TRBD1; j_call: TRBJ1-2; clone_size: few; cdr3_aa: CASNSWDSHGYTF; cdr3_nt: TGTGCCAGCAACTCCTGGGACAGCCATGGCTACACCTTC
v_call: TRBV5-1; d_call: TRBD1; j_call: TRBJ2-7; clone_size: few; cdr3_aa: CASSLRTGSYEQYF; cdr3_nt: TGCGCCAGCAGCTTACGGACAGGGAGCTACGAGCAGTACTTC
v_call: TRBV9; d_call: NA; j_call: TRBJ1-3; clone_size: NA; cdr3_aa: CASSVGAAGNTIYF; cdr3_nt: TGTGCCAGCAGCGTAGGGGCAGCTGGAAACACCATATATTTT
v_call: TRBV15; d_call: NA; j_call: TRBJ2-1; clone_size: NA; cdr3_aa: CATSPRQGGYNEQFF; cdr3_nt: TGTGCCACCAGCCCGCGACAGGGAGGCTACAATGAGCAGTTCTTC
v_call: TRBV30; d_call: NA; j_call: TRBJ2-1; clone_size: NA; cdr3_aa: CAWETIRGNEQFF; cdr3_nt: TGTGCCTGGGAGACGATCCGGGGCAATGAGCAGTTCTTC
v_call: TRBV24-1; d_call: NA; j_call: TRBJ1-1; clone_size: NA; cdr3_aa: CATSPTHGNTEAFF; cdr3_nt: TGTGCCACCAGTCCGACTCACGGGAACACTGAAGCTTTCTTT
v_call: TRBV4-1; d_call: NA; j_call: TRBJ2-7; clone_size: NA; cdr3_aa: CASSQASGTYEQYF; cdr3_nt: TGCGCCAGCAGCCAAGCCTCGGGGACCTACGAGCAGTACTTC
v_call: TRBV7-3; d_call: NA; j_call: TRBJ1-6; clone_size: NA; cdr3_aa: CASSRRVGVSPLHF; cdr3_nt: TGTGCCAGCAGCCGGAGGGTAGGGGTTTCACCCCTCCACTTT
v_call: TRBV5-1; d_call: NA; j_call: TRBJ1-5; clone_size: NA; cdr3_aa: CASSLGGGNNQPQHF; cdr3_nt: TGCGCCAGCAGCTTGGGCGGGGGCAACAATCAGCCCCAGCATTTT
v_call: TRBV7-3; d_call: NA; j_call: TRBJ2-3; clone_size: NA; cdr3_aa: CASSLTRSADTQYF; cdr3_nt: TGTGCCAGCAGCTTAACCAGGTCCGCGGATACGCAGTATTTT
v_call: TRBV6-2/TRBV6-3; d_call: NA; j_call: TRBJ1-4; clone_size: NA; cdr3_aa: CASSSREVANEKLFF; cdr3_nt: TGTGCCAGCAGTTCCCGGGAGGTGGCTAATGAAAAACTGTTTTTT
v_call: TRBV7-2; d_call: TRBD2; j_call: TRBJ2-3; clone_size: NA; cdr3_aa: CASSLGTGGDTQYF; cdr3_nt: TGTGCCAGCAGCTTAGGGACGGGGGGGGATACGCAGTATTTT
v_call: TRBV6-1; d_call: NA; j_call: TRBJ2-5; clone_size: NA; cdr3_aa: CASSDLRFSSQETQYF; cdr3_nt: TGTGCCAGCAGTGACCTCCGTTTTAGCAGCCAAGAGACCCAGTACTTC
v_call: TRBV5-1; d_call: NA; j_call: TRBJ2-7; clone_size: few; cdr3_aa: CASSSQGYEQYF; cdr3_nt: TGCGCCAGCAGCTCTCAGGGCTACGAGCAGTACTTC
v_call: TRBV6-6; d_call: NA; j_call: TRBJ1-5; clone_size: NA; cdr3_aa: CASQNQEGNQPQHF; cdr3_nt: TGTGCCAGCCAGAACCAAGAAGGCAATCAGCCCCAGCATTTT
v_call: TRBV5-6; d_call: TRBD1; j_call: TRBJ1-1; clone_size: NA; cdr3_aa: CASSRRGPNTEAFF; cdr3_nt: TGTGCCAGCTCACGGAGGGGGCCAAACACTGAAGCTTTCTTT
v_call: TRBV3-1/TRBV3-2; d_call: NA; j_call: TRBJ2-2; clone_size: NA; cdr3_aa: CASSQPVTGELFF; cdr3_nt: TGTGCCAGCAGCCAACCGGTCACCGGGGAGCTGTTTTTT
v_call: TRBV28; d_call: TRBD2; j_call: TRBJ2-7; clone_size: NA; cdr3_aa: CASSWSLAGGLREQYF; cdr3_nt: TGTGCCAGCAGTTGGAGTCTAGCGGGGGGGCTAAGGGAGCAGTACTTC
v_call: TRBV27; d_call: NA; j_call: TRBJ2-7; clone_size: NA; cdr3_aa: CASSLGRTYEQYF; cdr3_nt: TGTGCCAGCAGTTTAGGCAGAACCTACGAGCAGTACTTC
v_call: TRBV11-2; d_call: NA; j_call: TRBJ2-6; clone_size: NA; cdr3_aa: CASSLGRIVEAGANVLTF; cdr3_nt: TGTGCCAGCAGCTTAGGGCGGATAGTTGAGGCTGGGGCCAACGTCCTGACTTTC
v_call: TRBV19; d_call: TRBD1; j_call: TRBJ1-4; clone_size: NA; cdr3_aa: CASRDRVDEKLFF; cdr3_nt: TGTGCCAGTAGGGACAGGGTTGATGAAAAACTGTTTTTT